This TCR beta chain was sequenced for a study of tissue T cells after allogeneic stem cell transplantation. The study's findings and limits: Which tissue TCRs were alloreactive or antigen-specific was not determined. Some clones might be persisting host cells.

This CDR3 contains 15 residues. Germline V gene sequence: CDR1 MGHRA, CDR2 YSYEKL. V was trimmed by 1 base and J by 2 bases, leaving 12 bases between them. About this clone: Its specificity is not known.

TCRdb's copy holds only in-frame clones and misses some; the assay was immunoSEQ multiplex PCR. The sample contains about 600 clones, more than 60% of which appear only once. V and J are TRBV4-1 and TRBJ2-7; D perhaps matches TRBD1 (6 bases). The specimen comprised stomach tissue, sampled at autopsy. The sequence derives from a female patient aged 35 to 75 with steroid-refractory graft-versus-host disease after an allogeneic stem cell transplant. Some T cells could come from the graft donor. The CDR3 region has the DNA TGCGCCAGCAGCCAAGTCCTAGGGGGTACCTACGAGCAGTACTTC. This encodes CASSQVLGGTYEQYF.